Presented here are 16 T cell receptor beta chains from one specimen sequenced in a study of type 1 and type 2 diabetes patients. PCR was run on genomic DNA. A primer set of 30 forward and 13 reverse primers amplified the CDR3. TCRdb ran MiXCR on the multiplex PCR reads and lists one entry per CDR3 protein. The profile shows a few hundred thousand distinct CDR3 sequences, around 50% of them singletons. The material sequenced was peripheral blood mononuclear cells (PBMCs). The source is a man aged 18 to 29 with type 2 diabetes.

The genes are TRBV4-2 and TRBJ2-7, with a weak D call TRBD2 (6 bases). CDR3 length equals 15 residues. V lost 5 bases and J lost 0, with 14 bases in between. Germline assignment: CDR1 LGHNA and CDR2 YNFKEQ. In DNA form, the CDR3 reads TGTGCCAGCAGCTCTACCGGGGACTTCTCCTACGAGCAGTACTTC. Its translation: CASSSTGDFSYEQYF.

V usage is TRBV24-1 and J usage is TRBJ2-1; a possible D gene is TRBD2 (5 bases). This CDR3 has 15 residues. Germline CDR1 reads KGHDR; CDR2 reads SFDVKD. V was cut by 5 bases and J by 6 bases, with 16 bases left in between. The CDR3 sequence: CATSVPRGGVNEQFF. In nucleotides, the CDR3 is TGTGCCACCAGTGTACCGCGAGGAGGTGTCAATGAGCAGTTCTTC.

The rearrangement joins TRBV28 to TRBJ2-7, with 11 bases matching TRBD1. CDR3 length: 12 amino acids. CDR1 and CDR2 (germline): MDHEN, SYDVKM. V shed 10 bases, J shed 8 bases, and the junction held 7 bases outside the gene matches. In nucleotides, the CDR3 is TGTGCCATAACCGGGACAGGGGGTAAGCAGTACTTC. It yields the protein CAITGTGGKQYF.

The chain links TRBV18 to TRBJ2-7; no definite D call. V was clipped by 0 bases and J by 7 bases, with 10 bases between them. Per the germline V gene, CDR1 is KGHSH and CDR2 is LQKENI. The CDR3 sequence is 13 residues long. In DNA, the CDR3 is TGTGCCAGCTCACCACCCTCCCTCGGGGAGCAGTACTTC. Translated: CASSPPSLGEQYF.

This clonotype was picked up a small number of times. This chain uses TRBV30 with TRBJ2-7; D is unclear. Germline lookup yields CDR1 GTSNPN and CDR2 SVGIG (reference sequence). Trimming stripped 0 bases from V and 3 bases from J, with 9 bases between. This CDR3 has 13 amino acids. CDR3 residues: CAWSVTSNYEQYF. CDR3 sequence (DNA): TGTGCCTGGAGTGTAACCAGCAACTACGAGCAGTACTTC.

V gene TRBV20-1 combines with J gene TRBJ1-1; no definite D call. From germline, CDR1 is DFQATT and CDR2 SNEGSKA (reference sequence). The CDR3 totals 13 residues. Trimming cost V 5 bases and J 5 bases, with 15 bases left between them. CDR3 loop: CSAFDTSRTEAFF. CDR3 bases: TGCAGTGCTTTCGACACCTCGAGGACTGAAGCTTTCTTT.

V usage is TRBV20-1 and J usage is TRBJ1-2; D is unclear. Germline values: CDR1 DFQATT, CDR2 SNEGSKA (reference sequence). This CDR3 is 12 amino acids long. V was cut by 4 bases and J by 4 bases, with 10 bases left in between. CDR3 residues: CSATSGGYGYTF. The DNA for the CDR3 is TGCAGTGCTACGTCGGGAGGCTATGGCTACACCTTC.

J is TRBJ1-1 and V is TRBV20-1; D gene unclear. Looked up from germline, CDR1 is DFQATT and CDR2 is SNEGSKA (reference sequence). Trimming cost V 3 bases and J 0 bases, with 8 bases left between them. The CDR3 totals 13 residues. Here the CDR3 DNA reads TGCAGTGCTAGGGGGAGCATGAACACTGAAGCTTTCTTT. This codes for CSARGSMNTEAFF.

The CDR3 DNA follows: TGCGCCAGCAGCTTACAGACAGGGAACACTGAAGCTTTCTTT. Its protein is CASSLQTGNTEAFF. The V call is TRBV4-3, the J call TRBJ1-1; tentative D call: TRBD1 (6 bases). CDR1 is LGHNA and CDR2 is YSLEER in the germline V gene. CDR3 length: 14 amino acids. Trimming left V 5 bases short and J 1 base short, with 11 bases between.

This clonotype showed up many times. V and J are TRBV7-3 and TRBJ1-1, with a tentative D call TRBD1 (5 bases). CDR3 length: 13 amino acids. The germline V and J ends were trimmed by 5 bases and 4 bases, with 11 bases remaining between them. Germline V gives CDR1 SGHTA, CDR2 FQGTGA. CDR3 residues: CASSQSGGTEAFF. CDR3 nucleotides: TGTGCCAGCAGCCAATCGGGGGGCACTGAAGCTTTCTTT.

V is TRBV6-5 and J is TRBJ2-4; possibly TRBD2 for D (5 bases). The V and J ends lost 8 bases and 6 bases respectively, with 17 bases between them. The CDR3 has 14 amino acids. The germline gives CDR1 MNHEY, CDR2 SVGAGI. The CDR3 nucleotides are TGTGCCAGCGCCCCGGACGAAGGGAGAAACATTCAGTACTTC. Its protein product is CASAPDEGRNIQYF.

The chain carries TRBV7-3 and TRBJ2-1; no clear D. Germline assignment: CDR1 SGHTA and CDR2 FQGTGA. This CDR3 region has 13 residues. With 1 base removed from V and 10 bases from J, the gap between germline ends came to 11 bases. CDR3: CASSLNVEREQFF. The CDR3, as DNA: TGTGCCAGCAGCTTAAATGTAGAACGGGAGCAGTTCTTC.

This clonotype was observed once. V usage is TRBV27 and J usage is TRBJ2-7, with D possibly being TRBD2 (5 bases). Trimming shortened V by 7 bases and J by 7 bases, and 23 bases separated the two germline ends. Germline-derived CDR1 and CDR2 are MNHEY and SMNVEV (reference sequence). There are 15 residues in the CDR3. The CDR3 spells CASNTRRQRSGEQYF. CDR3 DNA sequence: TGTGCCAGCAATACTCGGCGGCAACGTTCGGGGGAGCAGTACTTC.

This clonotype was seen a handful of times. CDR3 protein: CASSLGVSSTDTQYF. In nucleotides, the CDR3 is TGTGCCAGCAGTTTAGGGGTCAGCTCCACAGATACGCAGTATTTT. V is TRBV12-3 or TRBV12-4 and J is TRBJ2-3; D not resolved. The CDR3 consists of 15 residues. Trimming cost V 1 base and J 2 bases, with 10 bases left between them.

This clonotype came up a few times. The chain has TRBV11-2 and TRBJ2-6; D gene uncertain. This CDR3 is 17 amino acids long. Trimming took 1 base from V and 0 from J, leaving 10 bases between them. CDR1 and CDR2 from the germline V gene are SGHAT and FQNNGV. This chain's CDR3 is CASSLVGSLSGANVLTF. CDR3 nucleotide sequence: TGTGCCAGCAGCTTAGTAGGCAGCCTCTCTGGGGCCAACGTCCTGACTTTC.

This clonotype has more than one count but fewer than ten. The V gene is TRBV7-2, the J gene TRBJ2-1, with 9 bases that match TRBD2. J lost 3 bases, V lost 5 bases, and 5 bases had no gene match. The CDR3 contains 15 residues. Germline V gene sequence: CDR1 SGHTA, CDR2 FQGNSA. For the CDR3, the DNA is TGTGCCAGCAGCCAGACTAGCGGAAGCTACAATGAGCAGTTCTTC. Translated: CASSQTSGSYNEQFF.